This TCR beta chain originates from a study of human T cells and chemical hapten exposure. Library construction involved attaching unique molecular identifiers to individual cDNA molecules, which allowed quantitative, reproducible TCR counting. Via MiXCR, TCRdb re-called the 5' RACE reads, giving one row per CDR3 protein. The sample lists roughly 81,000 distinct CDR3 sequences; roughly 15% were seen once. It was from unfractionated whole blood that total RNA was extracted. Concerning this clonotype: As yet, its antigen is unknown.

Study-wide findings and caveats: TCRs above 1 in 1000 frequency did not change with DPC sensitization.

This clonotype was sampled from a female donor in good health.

CDR3 amino acids: CASSPFGGTDTQYF. The DNA of the CDR3 is TGTGCCAGCAGTCCTTTTGGGGGCACAGATACGCAGTATTTT. V and J are TRBV27 and TRBJ2-3; D ambiguous. This CDR3 is 14 amino acids long. The germline CDR1 and CDR2 sequences are MNHEY and SMNVEV (reference sequence). V lost 5 bases and J 1 base, leaving 10 bases between the germline ends.